This T cell receptor beta chain was retrieved from a study of PD-1 blockade in mismatch repair-deficient tumors. Assay used: immunoSEQ multiplex PCR; TCRdb lists only in-frame clones, some missing. Of 120,000 or so clones listed, about 86% were seen once; the top ten hold roughly 14%. Study-wide points: Rapid post-treatment expansion, then contraction, generally preceding radiologic response, marked tumor-resident clones.

CDR3 length: 15 residues. Per the germline V gene, CDR1 is MNHEY and CDR2 is SVGAGI. The ends lost 2 bases at V and 6 bases at J; junction bases unmatched: 5. Details on this clone: Its antigen is as yet unknown.

This receptor was identified in an adult with mismatch repair-deficient cancer. J is TRBJ2-1 and V is TRBV6-5, with 9 positions matching TRBD2. The sequencing used peripheral blood, collected 44 weeks after starting pembrolizumab. The CDR3 DNA sequence: TGTGCCAGCAGTTACACGACTAGCGGCCTCAATGAGCAGTTCTTC. Its protein is CASSYTTSGLNEQFF.